One and the same sample provided the 22 T cell receptor beta chains below, sequenced in a study of neurological immune-mediated disorders. Each CDR3 protein is one row after TCRdb ran MiXCR on the 5' RACE reads. The top ten hold approximately 8.9% of the sample, which has roughly 30,000 distinct CDR3 sequences, around 6.3% seen once. The sequenced sample was PBMCs. The source is a woman aged 50 to 60 in good health.

This clonotype was detected many times. This chain uses TRBV5-1 with TRBJ2-7; TRBD2 matches 8 bases. CDR1 and CDR2 (germline): SGHRS, YFSETQ. The CDR3 has 15 residues. Losses at the gene ends were 6 bases for V and 2 bases for J; bases not matched to a gene: 10. The CDR3 region is CASKRAGVGPYEQYF. CDR3 in DNA: TGCGCCAGCAAGCGAGCGGGAGTGGGCCCCTACGAGCAGTACTTC.

Many counts were recorded for this clonotype. The J gene is TRBJ2-1, the V gene TRBV2, with TRBD2 identical over 13 bases. Germline V gives CDR1 SNHLY, CDR2 FYNNEI. The CDR3 loop spans 18 amino acids. The V and J ends lost 6 bases and 2 bases, in that order; junction bases with no gene match: 10. This CDR3 is CASRLTSGGHNTYNEQFF. The CDR3 nucleotides read TGTGCCAGCAGGTTGACTAGCGGGGGGCACAATACCTACAATGAGCAGTTCTTC. The variable domain in full, with the rest retrieved from reference TRBV2 and TRBJ2-1, is EPEVTQTPSHQVTQMGQEVILRCVPISNHLYFYWYRQILGQKVEFLVSFYNNEISEKSEIFDDQFSVERPDGSNFTLKIRSTKLEDSAMYFCASRLTSGGHNTYNEQFFGPGTRLTVL.

The chain combines TRBV27 with TRBJ1-1, with D perhaps matching TRBD1 (5 bases). The CDR3 spans 14 residues. V lost 4 bases, J lost 0 bases, and 9 bases lay in between. CDR1 is MNHEY, CDR2 SMNVEV, per germline (reference sequence). This chain's CDR3 is CASSSNRLNTEAFF. CDR3 in DNA: TGTGCCAGCAGTTCCAACAGGTTGAACACTGAAGCTTTCTTT.

This clonotype was seen many times. J is TRBJ2-2 and V is TRBV9; 10 bases map to TRBD1. The V segment lost 6 bases and the J segment 5 bases; nucleotides outside the gene matches: 7. This CDR3 comprises 15 residues. The germline gives CDR1 SGDLS, CDR2 YYNGEE. CDR3 nucleotides: TGTGCCAGCAAGACGACAGGGGGCTGGACCGGGGAGCTGTTTTTT. This encodes CASKTTGGWTGELFF. The variable domain in full, with the rest retrieved from reference TRBV9 and TRBJ2-2, is DSGVTQTPKHLITATGQRVTLRCSPRSGDLSVYWYQQSLDQGLQFLIQYYNGEERAKGNILERFSAQQFPDLHSELNLSSLELGDSALYFCASKTTGGWTGELFFGEGSRLTVL.

This clonotype showed up just a few times. This chain joins TRBV6-1 and TRBJ2-7; 7 positions agree with TRBD1. V was pared by 0 bases and J by 3 bases, with 5 bases of the junction left unmatched. This CDR3 is built from 15 residues. CDR1 MNHNS and CDR2 SASEGT come from the germline V gene. CDR3 amino acids: CASSEAGTADYEQYF. The CDR3 nucleotides are TGTGCCAGCAGTGAAGCCGGGACAGCCGACTACGAGCAGTACTTC.

This clonotype has a single count. Mismatch with germline at one junction end may stem from a read error. CDR3 region: CVSSLPPSEASF. CDR3 bases: TGTGTCAGCAGCTTACCGCCCTCTGAAGCTTCCTTT. V gene TRBV12-3 or TRBV12-4 combines with J gene TRBJ1-1, with D hard to call. There are 12 residues in the CDR3.

This clonotype was observed at least ten times. V is TRBV19 and J is TRBJ2-5; 10 nucleotides line up with TRBD1. The CDR3 has 13 residues. CDR1 and CDR2 (germline): LNHDA, SQIVND (reference sequence). J was trimmed by 5 bases and V by 10 bases; bases with no gene match: 7. The CDR3 here is CATRQGAGETQYF. The CDR3 bases are TGTGCCACAAGACAGGGGGCGGGGGAGACCCAGTACTTC.

This clonotype has a count of ten or more. The chain employs TRBV20-1 and TRBJ2-7; D gene ambiguous. Germline V gene sequence: CDR1 DFQATT, CDR2 SNEGSKA (reference sequence). Trimming removed 1 base at V and 0 bases at J, with 10 bases between. The length of the CDR3 is 14 residues. The CDR3 is CSARADTYSYEQYF. The CDR3 DNA follows: TGCAGTGCTAGAGCCGACACGTACTCCTACGAGCAGTACTTC.

This clonotype came up many times. The rearrangement uses TRBV27 and TRBJ1-2; TRBD1 might be the D (6 bases). The CDR3 totals 14 residues. Germline loops: CDR1 MNHEY, CDR2 SMNVEV (reference sequence). Trimming left V 5 bases short and J 4 bases short, with 14 bases between. CDR3 region: CASSPGQTVYGYTF. In DNA form, the CDR3 reads TGTGCCAGCAGTCCGGGACAAACCGTCTATGGCTACACCTTC.

This clonotype was observed at least ten times. The rearrangement joins TRBV29-1 to TRBJ2-6; no reliable D call. Germline lookup yields CDR1 SQVTM and CDR2 ANQGSEA. The CDR3 has 14 residues. Deletions cut 7 bases from V and 4 bases from J, with 14 bases between. CDR3 region: CSANLAVGANVLTF. The CDR3 DNA reads as TGCAGCGCTAACCTCGCAGTAGGGGCCAACGTCCTGACTTTC. The variable domain in full, with the rest retrieved from reference TRBV29-1 and TRBJ2-6, is SAVISQKPSRDICQRGTSLTIQCQVDSQVTMMFWYRQQPGQSLTLIATANQGSEATYESGFVIDKFPISRPNLTFSTLTVSNMSPEDSSIYLCSANLAVGANVLTFGAGSRLTVL.

At least ten counts were recorded for this clonotype. The genes are TRBV28 and TRBJ2-1; D could derive from TRBD1 or TRBD2 (6 bases each). The germline V gene encodes CDR1 MDHEN and CDR2 SYDVKM. Trimming pared 3 bases from V and 7 bases from J, leaving 10 bases between. The CDR3 is made up of 13 amino acids. CDR3 coding DNA: TGTGCCAGCAGTTTTGGGGGGCGGAATGAGCAGTTCTTC. It yields the protein CASSFGGRNEQFF.

This clonotype was picked up many times. This sequence joins TRBV28 and TRBJ1-1, with D uncertain. Germline lookup yields CDR1 MDHEN and CDR2 SYDVKM. The CDR3 has 14 amino acids. V shed 3 bases and J shed 0 bases, with 8 bases lying between them. The CDR3 protein is CASSFGQMNTEAFF. The CDR3 DNA reads TGTGCCAGCAGTTTTGGGCAGATGAACACTGAAGCTTTCTTT.

This clonotype was observed at least ten times. V usage is TRBV19 and J usage is TRBJ2-1; 15 bases line up with TRBD2. CDR3 length: 17 amino acids. CDR1 and CDR2 from the germline V gene are LNHDA and SQIVND (reference sequence). Trimming cost V 7 bases and J 4 bases; bases outside gene matches: 8. The CDR3 DNA reads TGTGCCAGTACCAGGACTAGCGGGAGGGCCGGGTACAATGAGCAGTTCTTC. This sequence encodes CASTRTSGRAGYNEQFF.

This clonotype was counted ten times or more. V is TRBV20-1 and J is TRBJ1-1, with D perhaps TRBD1 (6 bases). Per germline, CDR1 DFQATT and CDR2 SNEGSKA (reference sequence). The CDR3 contains 16 residues. The germline V and J ends were trimmed by 0 bases and 1 base, with 15 bases remaining between them. CDR3 DNA: TGCAGTGCTAGAGATCCTGCGGGACACGAGAACACTGAAGCTTTCTTT. Residues: CSARDPAGHENTEAFF.

Many counts were recorded for this clonotype. The chain recombines TRBV7-8 with TRBJ2-7; D is ambiguous. This CDR3 is 13 amino acids long. V was shortened by 2 bases and J by 2 bases, with 7 bases between the two germline ends. Germline CDR1 and CDR2: SGHVS and FQNEAQ. DNA of the CDR3: TGTGCCAGCAGCTTACTAACTGCCTACGAGCAGTACTTC. Translating it yields CASSLLTAYEQYF.

By its share, this clonotype is medium-sized. J is TRBJ2-1 and V is TRBV7-2; maybe TRBD1 (6 bases). Germline assignment: CDR1 SGHTA and CDR2 FQGNSA. There are 14 residues in the CDR3. V shed 2 bases and J shed 7 bases, with 12 bases lying between them. The CDR3 DNA is TGTGCCAGCAGCTTACCTGAAGGGGGTAATGAGCAGTTCTTC. Encoded protein: CASSLPEGGNEQFF.

This clonotype was seen repeatedly, ten times or more. The chain carries TRBV19 and TRBJ2-1; the match to TRBD2 covers 11 bases. V trimming: 7 bases; J trimming: 5 bases; junction bases outside the gene matches: 13. The germline V gene encodes CDR1 LNHDA and CDR2 SQIVND (reference sequence). The CDR3 sequence is 17 residues long. This chain's CDR3 is CASTPWVLAGGDNEQFF. The CDR3 DNA follows: TGTGCCAGTACCCCATGGGTTCTAGCGGGAGGTGACAATGAGCAGTTCTTC.

This clonotype has ten or more counts. The chain is built from TRBV7-8 and TRBJ2-2, with TRBD1 matching 9 bases. The CDR3 spans 19 residues. Trimming took 1 base from V and 6 from J; bases not matched to a gene: 15. The germline V gene has CDR1 SGHVS and CDR2 FQNEAQ. The CDR3 nucleotides read TGTGCCAGCAGCTTAGTACTACTTCCCGGGACAGGGATTGCCGGGGAGCTGTTTTTT. This gives the protein CASSLVLLPGTGIAGELFF.

The chain combines TRBV2 with TRBJ1-1; D unclear. This CDR3 spans 13 amino acids. V was pared by 10 bases and J by 0 bases, with 12 bases between. Germline lookup yields CDR1 SNHLY and CDR2 FYNNEI. CDR3 in DNA: TGTGCCACGTCGGACCTTTTGAACACTGAAGCTTTCTTT. Its protein product is CATSDLLNTEAFF.

The genes are TRBV20-1 and TRBJ2-1; 13 bases map to TRBD2. V shed 5 bases, J shed 7 bases, and the junction held 5 bases outside the gene matches. The CDR3 spans 14 residues. Germline V gives CDR1 DFQATT, CDR2 SNEGSKA (reference sequence). The CDR3 DNA reads as TGCAGTGCTTCAGGACTAGCGGGAGTAAATGAGCAGTTCTTC. As protein: CSASGLAGVNEQFF.

This clonotype was counted ten times or more. The rearrangement joins TRBV28 to TRBJ2-3; D is uncertain. The V gene's germline CDR1 is MDHEN and CDR2 SYDVKM. The CDR3 spans 14 residues. V lost 4 bases and J 2 bases, leaving 10 bases between the germline ends. CDR3 protein: CASSSARSTDTQYF. DNA of the CDR3: TGTGCCAGCAGTTCCGCCCGGTCCACAGATACGCAGTATTTT. The variable domain in full, with the rest retrieved from reference TRBV28 and TRBJ2-3, is DVKVTQSSRYLVKRTGEKVFLECVQDMDHENMFWYRQDPGLGLRLIYFSYDVKMKEKGDIPEGYSVSREKKERFSLILESASTNQTSMYLCASSSARSTDTQYFGPGTRLTVL.

This clonotype rates as medium-sized. The chain is built from TRBV25-1 and TRBJ2-7; either TRBD1 or TRBD2 may supply D (6 bases each). The CDR3 extends over 14 amino acids. The germline V gene encodes CDR1 MGHDK and CDR2 SYGVNS. V lost 4 bases and J 6 bases, leaving 16 bases between the germline ends. As DNA, the CDR3 is TGTGCCAGCAGTGTTCTAGGTTCGGGGGCCGAGCAGTACTTC. Protein product: CASSVLGSGAEQYF.